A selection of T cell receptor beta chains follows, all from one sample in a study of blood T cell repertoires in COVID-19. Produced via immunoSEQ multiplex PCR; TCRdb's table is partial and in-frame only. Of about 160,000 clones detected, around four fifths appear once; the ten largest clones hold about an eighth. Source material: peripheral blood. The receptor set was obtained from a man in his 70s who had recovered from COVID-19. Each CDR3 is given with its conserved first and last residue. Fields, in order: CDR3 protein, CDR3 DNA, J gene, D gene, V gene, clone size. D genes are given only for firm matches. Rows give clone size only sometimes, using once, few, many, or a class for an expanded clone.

CAMQGDANYGYTF,TGTGCCATGCAGGGGGATGCTAACTATGGCTACACCTTC,TRBJ1-2,TRBD1,TRBV10-3,NA
CASSFTGAYEQYF,TGTGCCAGCAGCTTTACAGGGGCTTACGAGCAGTACTTC,TRBJ2-7,TRBD1,TRBV5-6,few
CASSLRGQGRGQPQHF,TGTGCCAGCAGTCTCCGGGGACAGGGTAGGGGTCAGCCCCAGCATTTT,TRBJ1-5,TRBD1,TRBV2,few
CASSLGASWSEAFF,TGTGCCAGCAGCTTAGGTGCCAGTTGGTCTGAAGCTTTCTTT,TRBJ1-1,NA,TRBV7-2,few
CAWKGTGIYEQYF,TGTGCCTGGAAAGGGACAGGGATCTACGAGCAGTACTTC,TRBJ2-7,TRBD1,TRBV30,NA
CASSTGLAELFF,TGTGCCAGCAGTACGGGACTAGCGGAGCTGTTTTTT,TRBJ2-2,TRBD2,TRBV12-3/TRBV12-4,NA
CASSLSGSSYNEQFF,TGTGCCAGCAGCCTTAGCGGGAGCTCCTACAATGAGCAGTTCTTC,TRBJ2-1,TRBD2,TRBV14,NA
CASRAPGLLTDTQYF,TGTGCCAGCAGGGCTCCGGGACTACTCACAGATACGCAGTATTTT,TRBJ2-3,TRBD2,TRBV11-2,NA
CASSVNPGINQPQHF,TGTGCCAGCAGCGTTAATCCAGGGATTAATCAGCCCCAGCATTTT,TRBJ1-5,NA,TRBV9,few
CASSQTGGTSYNEQFF,TGTGCCAGCTCACAAACAGGGGGCACCTCCTACAATGAGCAGTTCTTC,TRBJ2-1,TRBD1,TRBV18,NA
CASSPPGLATYEQYF,TGTGCCAGCAGTCCCCCGGGACTAGCGACCTACGAGCAGTACTTC,TRBJ2-7,TRBD2,TRBV27,NA
CASSQTGFREKLFF,TGTGCCAGCAGTCAGACAGGGTTTCGGGAAAAACTGTTTTTT,TRBJ1-4,TRBD1,TRBV7-8,once
CSVVGLAETGEQFF,TGCAGCGTTGTGGGACTAGCGGAGACCGGGGAGCAGTTCTTC,TRBJ2-1,TRBD2,TRBV29-1,NA
CASSGGSRNTGELFF,TGTGCCAGCAGTGGAGGTAGCAGGAACACCGGGGAGCTGTTTTTT,TRBJ2-2,NA,TRBV2,NA
CAWRAQGSGTEAFF,TGTGCCTGGAGGGCACAGGGGTCGGGTACTGAAGCTTTCTTT,TRBJ1-1,TRBD1,TRBV30,NA
CASSLKGQGVATNEKLFF,TGTGCCAGCAGCTTAAAGGGACAGGGGGTTGCAACTAATGAAAAACTGTTTTTT,TRBJ1-4,TRBD1,TRBV5-4,NA
CASSQATGANQPQHF,TGTGCCAGCAGCCAAGCAACAGGAGCGAATCAGCCCCAGCATTTT,TRBJ1-5,NA,TRBV3-1/TRBV3-2,NA
CASSIVSQGRGKLFF,TGTGCCAGTAGTATAGTTTCACAGGGTCGAGGAAAACTGTTTTTT,TRBJ1-4,NA,TRBV19,NA
CAWSVQGLNEKLFF,TGTGCCTGGAGTGTTCAGGGCCTAAATGAAAAACTGTTTTTT,TRBJ1-4,NA,TRBV30,NA
CASSQDLDLGAAAYNEQFF,TGCGCCAGCAGCCAAGATCTGGATCTGGGAGCGGCTGCCTACAATGAGCAGTTCTTC,TRBJ2-1,NA,TRBV4-3,NA
CSVIQGQMNTEAFF,TGCAGCGTCATACAGGGGCAGATGAACACTGAAGCTTTCTTT,TRBJ1-1,TRBD1,TRBV29-1,NA
CASSPDRAGNQPQHF,TGTGCCAGCAGTCCGGACAGGGCCGGCAATCAGCCCCAGCATTTT,TRBJ1-5,TRBD1,TRBV28,NA
CASSRGTSGRSDTQYF,TGTGCTAGCAGCCGCGGGACTAGCGGGAGATCAGATACGCAGTATTTT,TRBJ2-3,TRBD2,TRBV7-7,NA
CASSEPGGSLSYEQYF,TGTGCCAGCAGTGAACCTGGCGGGAGTCTCTCCTACGAGCAGTACTTC,TRBJ2-7,TRBD2,TRBV6-1,NA
CASSTTSGMGLGGELFF,TGCGCCAGCAGCACGACTAGCGGGATGGGTTTAGGCGGGGAGCTGTTTTTT,TRBJ2-2,TRBD2,TRBV5-1,NA
CASTPPSGANVLTF,TGTGCCAGCACTCCTCCCTCTGGGGCCAACGTCCTGACTTTC,TRBJ2-6,NA,TRBV27,NA
CASSRGVGDTQYF,TGTGCCAGCAGTCGGGGGGTCGGCGATACGCAGTATTTT,TRBJ2-3,TRBD2,TRBV25-1,NA
CASSLRDRVNYGYTF,TGTGCCAGCAGCTTACGCGACAGGGTGAACTATGGCTACACCTTC,TRBJ1-2,TRBD1,TRBV5-6,NA
CASSGGPQPQHF,TGTGCCAGCAGCGGGGGGCCTCAGCCCCAGCATTTT,TRBJ1-5,NA,TRBV28,few
CASSYSRGIGYTF,TGTGCCAGCAGTTACTCAAGGGGGATAGGCTACACCTTC,TRBJ1-2,NA,TRBV6-2/TRBV6-3,NA
CAISVSGQEDEQFF,TGTGCCATCAGTGTCTCGGGACAGGAGGATGAGCAGTTCTTC,TRBJ2-1,TRBD1,TRBV10-3,few
CASRTGASGANVLTF,TGTGCCAGTAGGACAGGGGCCTCTGGGGCCAACGTCCTGACTTTC,TRBJ2-6,TRBD1,TRBV19,NA